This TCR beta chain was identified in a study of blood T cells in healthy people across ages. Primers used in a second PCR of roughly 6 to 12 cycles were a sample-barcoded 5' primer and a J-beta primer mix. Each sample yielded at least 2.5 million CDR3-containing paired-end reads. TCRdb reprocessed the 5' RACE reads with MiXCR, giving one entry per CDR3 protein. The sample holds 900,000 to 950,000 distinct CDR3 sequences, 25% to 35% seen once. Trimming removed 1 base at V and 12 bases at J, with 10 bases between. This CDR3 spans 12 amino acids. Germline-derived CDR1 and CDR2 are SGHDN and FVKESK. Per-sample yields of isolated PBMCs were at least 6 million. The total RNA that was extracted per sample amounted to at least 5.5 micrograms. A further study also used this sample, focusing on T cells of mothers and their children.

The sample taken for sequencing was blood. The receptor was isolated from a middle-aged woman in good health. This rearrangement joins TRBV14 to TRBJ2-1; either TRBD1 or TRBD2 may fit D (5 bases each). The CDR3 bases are TGTGCCAGCAGCCAAGGGGGACGCGGGCAGTTCTTC. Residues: CASSQGGRGQFF. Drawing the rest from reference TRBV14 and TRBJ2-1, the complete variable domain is EAGVTQFPSHSVIEKGQTVTLRCDPISGHDNLYWYRRVMGKEIKFLLHFVKESKQDESGMPNNRFLAERTGGTYSTLKVQPAELEDSGVYFCASSQGGRGQFFGPGTRLTVL.